The following is a T cell receptor (beta chain) sequence with its context. Its recognized antigen is unknown. No much larger clone is present one base from it, and per-base qualities are unavailable. These data belong to a study of shared clonotypes between healthy human individuals (dated by TCRdb to 2018 to 2021). As for the study more broadly: Three men and a couple of women, aged 18 to 49 years, made up the cohort. For each donor, CD4 naive and CD4 memory were each run on three plates, CD8 naive on two plates, and CD8 memory on one plate. To estimate repertoire size and how much clonotypes are shared between individuals, the study performed deep sequencing of blood TCR repertoires from a few healthy adults. To increase sequencing depth and limit assay-specific biases, TCR repertoire library preparation and sequencing were carried out by different laboratories using diverse techniques. Leukapheresis yielded between about 0.8 and 8.9 billion PBMCs per donor.

Using the deep immunoSEQ assay, multiplex PCR amplified TCR CDR3 regions from genomic DNA. Extracted genomic DNA from each cell subset was distributed evenly across all wells of several immunoSEQ 96-well plates, and each plate was treated as a replicate. For sorted subsets, each replicate PCR was loaded with roughly 200 ng genomic DNA, equivalent to about 30,000 T cell genomes. The purified libraries were quantified using a Qubit 3.0 fluorometer, sized with a Bioanalyzer 2100, and then quantified again using the KAPA Library Quantification kit. Each immunoSEQ 96-well plate was sequenced on its own single-read 150-cycle Illumina NextSeq 550 flow cell. The original pipeline was this. Because the immunoSEQ output held only junctional sequences and lacked quality scores, the filtering could not match the filtering applied to full-length reads. To assign V/J genes and CDR3, sequences were annotated using PyIR, a Python wrapper for IgBLAST v1.9, with IMGT germline references. Reads were removed for weak V/J assignments (E-value above 1e-6), missing CDR3, stop codons, out-of-frame junctions, or ambiguous translated residues. V3J clonotypes were defined as sequences sharing an identical inferred V gene, J gene, and CDR3 amino acid sequence. The percentage overlap between two repertoires was calculated by dividing the number of shared unique clonotypes by the size of the smaller repertoire. Repertoire richness was assessed with RTK rarefaction, the Chao1 estimator, and Recon v2.1 estimates of unobserved clonotypes. Generation probabilities were computed with OLGA for all TCRbeta clonotypes obtained by the gDNA method from several donors. TCRdb re-hosts the immuneACCESS table, in-frame sequences only. Its copies lack some clones; in the studies checked, an unresolved V gene accounts for under half of them, and the cause for the rest is not known. That table is the source of V, J and clone size, and D and trimming were worked out from the DNA. This sample gives a few million clones in total; less than 95% of them show up just once. The ten top clones hold 0.3% to 0.45% of the sample.

Healthy HIV-negative adults with no recently reported acute infections or vaccinations were included as donors. Only Caucasian adults living in Nashville, Tennessee, USA were represented among the donors. CD4+ T cells were enriched by magnetic negative selection; naive cells were then positively selected on CD45RA, and the negative fraction formed the memory subset. Blood was obtained by leukapheresis, after which PBMCs were separated by Ficoll-Histopaque density gradient centrifugation and cryopreserved in liquid nitrogen vapor phase. Purity and quantity of every magnetically sorted T cell population were checked by analytical flow cytometry. Each sorted fraction had its genomic DNA isolated and then quantified by UV absorbance on a Nanodrop 2000c. General study outcomes and caveats: Incomplete sequencing was indicated by rarefaction of sorted-subset datasets, despite the large sequencing depth. Compared with non-shared clonotypes, the clonotypes found in all four sorted-subset donors had higher generation probabilities. Because the study included a small number of donors, the genetic and exposure-history diversity represented was limited. Only blood was sampled, and tissue TCR repertoires likely differ from those in blood. When a handful of donors were compared, the shared fraction of clonotypes was roughly 5% for naive CD4, roughly 3.3% for naive CD8, 2.3% for memory CD4, and under 0.5% for memory CD8. Naive subsets generally had larger estimated clonotype richness than memory subsets did. Pairwise subsampling indicated that sequencing depth was expected to affect the degree of clonotype sharing among donors.

The specimen was naive CD4+ T cells from PBMCs. Read against the paper, the sample's cell subset or site label means: CD45RA+ positively selected. The TCR sequence derives from a man aged 18 to 30 in good health. Some clones in this sample may be carry-over from other donors' samples.

The DNA reads TGTGCCAGCAGCCAGGCGGGGAGCCACACAGATACGCAGTATTTT. It translates to CASSQAGSHTDTQYF. The rearranged segments are TRBV5-4 and TRBJ2-3, with TRBD2 perhaps the D gene, on 6 matching bases. Based on the germline V gene (reference sequence), the CDR1 and CDR2 sequences are SGHNT and YYREEE. CDR3 length: 15 amino acids, cysteine to phenylalanine. The CDR3 DNA has 45 bases and is translated from base 1. V loses 4 bases of germline sequence and J loses 2 bases, and the interval between the two ends is 14 bases. The entire variable domain, with the stretches around the CDR3 drawn from the reference TRBV5-4 and TRBJ2-3 proteins, is ETGVTQSPTHLIKTRGQQVTLRCSSQSGHNTVSWYQQALGQGPQFIFQYYREEENGRGNFPPRFSGLQFPNYSSELNVNALELDDSALYLCASSQAGSHTDTQYFGPGTRLTVL.